This entry lists 18 T cell receptor beta chains sequenced from one sample in a study of blood T cell repertoires in COVID-19. Sequencing used immunoSEQ multiplex PCR; TCRdb keeps in-frame clones, though not all of them. The sample carries roughly 190,000 clones, around 82% recorded once. Sequencing input: PBMCs or T cells enriched from blood (not recorded which). Receptors originate from a woman aged 55-70 years with acute COVID-19.

The chain carries TRBV10-2 and TRBJ1-6; 7 positions match TRBD1. Germline CDR1 is WSHSY and CDR2 is SAAADI. The length of the CDR3 is 15 residues. The V segment lost 5 bases and the J segment 7 bases; nucleotides outside the gene matches: 8. The DNA for the CDR3 is TGCGCCAGCAGTCAGACAGGGTCCGGAAATTCACCCCTCCACTTT. Translating it yields CASSQTGSGNSPLHF.

This chain joins TRBV6-5 and TRBJ2-5; D gene unclear. V lost 8 bases to trimming and J lost 4 bases, with 5 bases between them. Germline-derived CDR1 and CDR2 are MNHEY and SVGAGI. This CDR3 comprises 10 residues. CDR3 DNA: TGTGCCAGCCATTCAGAGACCCAGTACTTC. Translating it yields CASHSETQYF.

The chain uses TRBV5-1 and TRBJ1-5; D might be TRBD1 (6 bases). The germline gives CDR1 SGHRS, CDR2 YFSETQ. This CDR3 comprises 15 residues. Trimming shortened V by 4 bases and J by 2 bases, and 13 bases separated the two germline ends. The CDR3 region is CASSPQGLGNQPQHF. The CDR3 DNA sequence: TGCGCCAGCAGCCCGCAGGGGTTGGGCAATCAGCCCCAGCATTTT.

The chain has TRBV7-2 and TRBJ2-1, with TRBD2 as a possible D gene (5 bases). The CDR3 loop spans 15 amino acids. V shed 7 bases and J shed 6 bases, with 19 bases lying between them. From germline, CDR1 is SGHTA and CDR2 FQGNSA. Here the CDR3 reads CASTQNSGPFNEQFF. For the CDR3, the DNA is TGTGCCAGCACTCAGAACAGCGGACCCTTCAATGAGCAGTTCTTC.

The rearrangement joins TRBV19 to TRBJ1-2; 9 positions agree with TRBD1. The CDR3 runs to 16 residues. The V gene end was trimmed by 3 bases and the J gene end by 4 bases; junction bases not matched to a gene: 9. Germline lookup yields CDR1 LNHDA and CDR2 SQIVND (reference sequence). The CDR3 region has the DNA TGTGCCAGTAGTATTGGACCGGGACAGGGAATCTATGGCTACACCTTC. Protein sequence: CASSIGPGQGIYGYTF.

V and J are TRBV2 and TRBJ1-2; a possible D gene is TRBD1 (6 bases). Germline assignment: CDR1 SNHLY and CDR2 FYNNEI. This CDR3 spans 14 amino acids. V lost 5 bases to trimming and J lost 1 base, with 11 bases between them. The CDR3 DNA sequence: TGTGCCAGCAGTACCGGGACACTTAACTATGGCTACACCTTC. This sequence encodes CASSTGTLNYGYTF.

The rearrangement uses TRBV28 and TRBJ1-5; no reliable D call. The CDR3 consists of 20 residues. Germline-derived CDR1 and CDR2 are MDHEN and SYDVKM. The V end was cut by 2 bases, the J end by 4 bases, with 27 bases between. The CDR3 region is CASSLVILTLADRVNQPQHF. The CDR3 DNA reads as TGTGCCAGCAGTTTAGTTATTTTGACGCTCGCCGACCGGGTGAATCAGCCCCAGCATTTT. The variable domain in full, with the rest retrieved from reference TRBV28 and TRBJ1-5, is DVKVTQSSRYLVKRTGEKVFLECVQDMDHENMFWYRQDPGLGLRLIYFSYDVKMKEKGDIPEGYSVSREKKERFSLILESASTNQTSMYLCASSLVILTLADRVNQPQHFGDGTRLSIL.

There are a few counts of this clone. The chain couples TRBV18 to TRBJ1-6; 9 bases match TRBD1. With V trimmed by 0 bases and J by 10 bases, 4 bases remained unmatched. The CDR3 consists of 15 residues. Germline CDR1 is KGHSH and CDR2 is LQKENI. The CDR3 region has the DNA TGTGCCAGCTCACCACCGGGACAGGGTAAATCACCCCTCCACTTT. This translates into CASSPPGQGKSPLHF.

The chain is built from TRBV27 and TRBJ2-7, with D uncertain. The CDR3 has 15 residues. The V gene's germline CDR1 is MNHEY and CDR2 SMNVEV (reference sequence). Trimming cost V 8 bases and J 3 bases, with 20 bases left between them. The CDR3 DNA follows: TGTGCCAGCTGCAGTACATACCAAACCCTCTACGAGCAGTACTTC. This encodes CASCSTYQTLYEQYF.

The V call is TRBV19, the J call TRBJ2-1, with 7 bases fitting TRBD2. The germline V gene has CDR1 LNHDA and CDR2 SQIVND (reference sequence). The CDR3 length is 16 residues. J lost 4 bases, V lost 0 bases, and 6 bases had no gene match. CDR3 DNA: TGTGCCAGTAGTATAGAGGCTAGCGGAGTTTACAATGAGCAGTTCTTC. Translated: CASSIEASGVYNEQFF.

This clone was observed a few times. The J gene is TRBJ1-2, the V gene TRBV7-2, with 10 nucleotides matching TRBD1. The CDR3 is 14 amino acids. After removal of 5 bases from V and 6 bases from J, the junction contained 6 bases not matched to a gene. Per germline, CDR1 SGHTA and CDR2 FQGNSA. The CDR3: CASSLMTGGDGYTF. DNA of the CDR3: TGTGCCAGCAGCCTTATGACAGGGGGCGATGGCTACACCTTC.

The CDR3 DNA follows: TGTGCCTGGAGTGTTGGTTTTGCTTGGGGAGACTATGGCTACACCTTC. It yields the protein CAWSVGFAWGDYGYTF. This chain joins TRBV30 and TRBJ1-2; D remains unclear. Germline V gene data show CDR1 as GTSNPN and CDR2 as SVGIG (reference sequence). The length of the CDR3 is 16 residues. Between the trimmed V and J ends, which lost 0 bases and 3 bases, there was a span of 17 bases. Based on the CDR3 plus reference TRBV30 and TRBJ1-2, the full variable domain is SQTIHQWPATLVQPVGSPLSLECTVEGTSNPNLYWYRQAAGRGLQLLFYSVGIGQISSEVPQNLSASRPQDRQFILSSKKLLLSDSGFYLCAWSVGFAWGDYGYTFGSGTRLTVV.

Note on this clone: The sample holds other DNA sequences that translate to the same CDR3. The rearrangement uses TRBV5-1 and TRBJ1-2; 8 nucleotides match TRBD1. Germline V lookup: CDR1 SGHRS, CDR2 YFSETQ. J gave up 4 bases and V 2 bases, and 7 bases lay outside the gene matches. The CDR3 sequence is 15 residues long. This CDR3 is CASSFGAGGGYGYTF. CDR3 DNA sequence: TGCGCCAGCAGCTTTGGGGCAGGGGGCGGCTATGGCTACACCTTC.

This rearrangement joins TRBV30 to TRBJ2-5; 7 positions agree with TRBD2. The germline V gene encodes CDR1 GTSNPN and CDR2 SVGIG (reference sequence). CDR3 size: 11 residues. In DNA, the CDR3 is TGTAGTAGGGCTAGCGGTGAGACCCAGTACTTC. Translation: CSRASGETQYF. Together with reference TRBV30 and TRBJ2-5, the CDR3 gives the full variable domain: SQTIHQWPATLVQPVGSPLSLECTVEGTSNPNLYWYRQAAGRGLQLLFYSVGIGQISSEVPQNLSASRPQDRQFILSSKKLLLSDSGFYLCSRASGETQYFGPGTRLLVL.

This clone has only a few counts. This chain uses TRBV2 with TRBJ2-2; a possible D gene is TRBD2 (6 bases). V lost 7 bases, J lost 4 bases, and 13 bases lay in between. The germline V gene has CDR1 SNHLY and CDR2 FYNNEI. This CDR3 comprises 14 residues. The DNA for the CDR3 is TGTGCCAGCACCCGGGACTTCCTCACCGGGGAGCTGTTTTTT. It specifies CASTRDFLTGELFF.

There are a few counts of this clone. The gene calls are TRBV15 and TRBJ2-5; D is possibly TRBD2 (5 bases). Trimming stripped 8 bases from V and 0 bases from J, with 16 bases between. CDR1 is LNHNV, CDR2 YYDKDF, per germline (reference sequence). CDR3 size: 15 residues. The CDR3 DNA reads as TGTGCCACCGCCTACCAGCGGACGTACCAAGAGACCCAGTACTTC. Translated: CATAYQRTYQETQYF.

V and J are TRBV21-1 and TRBJ1-5. TRBV21-1 is a pseudogene. The CDR3 is made up of 16 amino acids. The CDR3 DNA reads as TGTGCCAGCAGTCTCCCGGGGGGAGGGAGCAATCAGCCCCAGCATTTT. It is translated as CASSLPGGGSNQPQHF.

The chain carries TRBV13 and TRBJ1-2; D unresolved. Trimming took 4 bases from V and 8 from J, leaving 23 bases between them. From germline, CDR1 is PRHDT and CDR2 FYEKMQ (reference sequence). The CDR3 loop spans 16 amino acids. CDR3 nucleotides: TGTGCCAGCAGCTCTCCCGACCGGAGCCCCGGATCCGGCTACACCTTC. As protein: CASSSPDRSPGSGYTF. The entire variable domain, with the rest obtained from reference TRBV13 and TRBJ1-2, is as follows: AAGVIQSPRHLIKEKRETATLKCYPIPRHDTVYWYQQGPGQDPQFLISFYEKMQSDKGSIPDRFSAQQFSDYHSELNMSSLELGDSALYFCASSSPDRSPGSGYTFGSGTRLTVV.